Listed here are 32 T cell receptor beta chains from one sample, sequenced in a study of blood T cells in healthy people across ages. The use of a sample-barcoded 5' primer and a J-beta primer mix characterized a second PCR of about 6 to 12 cycles. TCRdb reprocessed the 5' RACE reads via MiXCR and lists one record per CDR3 protein. The sample includes around 1,900,000 distinct CDR3 sequences, roughly two fifths seen only once; the top ten take about 23%. Sequencing was performed on blood. All receptors derive from a human donor in good health.

Only a few counts were recorded for this clonotype. This chain links TRBV10-3 with TRBJ2-7; 10 positions agree with TRBD1. The CDR3 has 13 residues. With V trimmed by 8 bases and J by 0 bases, 1 base remained unmatched. Germline V gene lookup returns CDR1 ENHRY and CDR2 SYGVKD. Here the CDR3 reads CAIGDRGSYEQYF. The CDR3 nucleotides read TGTGCCATCGGGGACAGGGGCTCCTACGAGCAGTACTTC.

The chain uses TRBV7-2 and TRBJ2-5; 8 bases fit TRBD1. Germline V CDR1 and CDR2: SGHTA, FQGNSA. V was clipped by 7 bases and J by 0 bases; unmatched bases: 7. The CDR3 spans 15 residues. The CDR3 DNA reads as TGTGCCAGCACCCGGGACAGGACGCACCAAGAGACCCAGTACTTC. It codes for CASTRDRTHQETQYF.

This clonotype came up a few times. This chain links TRBV7-9 with TRBJ2-1, with 8 nucleotides matching TRBD2. CDR1 is SEHNR, CDR2 FQNEAQ, per germline (reference sequence). CDR3 length equals 15 residues. Germline trimming cut 5 bases from V and 5 bases from J; bases unmatched to any gene: 8. The CDR3 nucleotides read TGTGCCAGCAGCGAACCGGGGGGGATTAACAATGAGCAGTTCTTC. This translates into CASSEPGGINNEQFF.

This chain connects TRBV27 to TRBJ2-5; D is unresolved. V was shortened by 5 bases and J by 8 bases, with 15 bases between the two germline ends. The CDR3 contains 13 residues. CDR1 is MNHEY, CDR2 SMNVEV, per germline (reference sequence). The CDR3 DNA sequence: TGTGCCAGCAGTACCGACTCCAGTCTTACCCAGTACTTC. Encoded protein: CASSTDSSLTQYF.

This clonotype was counted between two and nine times. This chain connects TRBV14 to TRBJ2-1; possibly TRBD2 for D (7 bases). The germline V gene has CDR1 SGHDN and CDR2 FVKESK. Trimming pared 2 bases from V and 3 bases from J, leaving 20 bases between. The length of the CDR3 is 18 residues. The DNA for the CDR3 is TGTGCCAGCAGCCAATCCACTTTGAAGGGGGGGGTCTACAATGAGCAGTTCTTC. Its protein is CASSQSTLKGGVYNEQFF.

The rearrangement links TRBV6-2 or TRBV6-3 to TRBJ1-6, with a weak D call TRBD1 (6 bases). The CDR3 is 15 amino acids. Germline V gene data show CDR1 as MNHEY and CDR2 as SVGEGT. The germline V and J ends were trimmed by 9 bases and 0 bases, with 12 bases remaining between them. The DNA of the CDR3 is TGTGCCAGTAGTGACAGGAGCTCCTATAATTCACCCCTCCACTTT. Protein sequence: CASSDRSSYNSPLHF.

CDR3 nucleotides: TGTGCCAGCAGCCGCAAGAGCTTGGATACGCAGTATTTT. Amino acid sequence: CASSRKSLDTQYF. The chain joins TRBV3-1 to TRBJ2-3; D gene unclear. Trimming shortened V by 4 bases and J by 6 bases, and 11 bases separated the two germline ends. The CDR3 runs to 13 residues. The V gene's germline CDR1 is LGHDT and CDR2 YNNKEL (reference sequence).

This chain links TRBV29-1 with TRBJ1-2; no reliable D call. V was trimmed by 6 bases and J by 0 bases, leaving 14 bases between them. The length of the CDR3 is 14 residues. Germline values: CDR1 SQVTM, CDR2 ANQGSEA. CDR3 in amino acids: CSVGLGSANYGYTF. The CDR3 DNA follows: TGCAGCGTCGGGTTGGGGAGCGCTAACTATGGCTACACCTTC.

A note on this clonotype: Sequence at one end of the junction differs from germline and may be a read error. The chain couples TRBV24-1 to TRBJ1-2; possible D gene TRBD1, 6 bases. The CDR3 is 15 amino acids. The germline CDR1 and CDR2 sequences are KGHDR and SFDVKD. The CDR3 spells CAASEPSTGYGGYTF. CDR3 sequence (DNA): TGTGCCGCCAGTGAACCTTCGACAGGCTACGGCGGCTACACCTTC.

The chain recombines TRBV6-5 with TRBJ2-2; no reliable D call. The CDR3 is 13 amino acids. The V end lost 0 bases, the J end lost 12 bases, and 11 bases lay between the germline ends. The germline V gene encodes CDR1 MNHEY and CDR2 SVGAGI. CDR3 DNA sequence: TGTGCCAGCAGTTACTCGATCGGGTCACAGCTGTTTTTT. Protein product: CASSYSIGSQLFF.

The V call is TRBV7-2, the J call TRBJ1-1; D not resolved. Germline V lookup: CDR1 SGHTA, CDR2 FQGNSA. The CDR3 sequence is 14 residues long. V was clipped by 5 bases and J by 0 bases, with 10 bases between them. The DNA of the CDR3 is TGTGCCAGCAGCCCGGACGGCATGAACACTGAAGCTTTCTTT. This encodes CASSPDGMNTEAFF.

The chain is built from TRBV30 and TRBJ2-1, with D possibly TRBD2 on 5 matching bases. The CDR3 runs to 12 residues. The V end lost 0 bases, the J end lost 9 bases, and 9 bases lay between the germline ends. Germline V CDR1 and CDR2: GTSNPN, SVGIG (reference sequence). The CDR3 coding sequence is TGTGCCTGGAGTGTAGGCGCGGGTGAGCAGTTCTTC. As protein: CAWSVGAGEQFF.

V is TRBV20-1 and J is TRBJ2-5; TRBD1 aligns across 10 bases. Losses at the gene ends were 1 base for V and 5 bases for J; bases not matched to a gene: 10. Germline V gives CDR1 DFQATT, CDR2 SNEGSKA (reference sequence). This CDR3 is built from 16 residues. CDR3 region: CSARASPGQGQETQYF. CDR3 nucleotides: TGCAGTGCTAGAGCTTCTCCGGGACAGGGGCAGGAGACCCAGTACTTC.

On this clonotype: At one boundary the junction diverges from the germline segment, which might be a read error. V gene TRBV7-2 combines with J gene TRBJ1-5; the match to TRBD1 covers 7 bases. The CDR3 has 15 residues. CDR1 and CDR2 from the germline V gene are SGHTA and FQGNSA. CDR3 region: CACSTRTGPNQPQHF. DNA for the CDR3: TGTGCCTGCAGCACCCGGACAGGCCCCAATCAGCCCCAGCATTTT.

This clonotype was observed a few times. V is TRBV5-1 and J is TRBJ2-7; 7 nucleotides align to TRBD1. The length of the CDR3 is 15 residues. Germline CDR1 SGHRS, CDR2 YFSETQ. Losses at the gene ends were 4 bases for V and 4 bases for J; bases not matched to a gene: 11. CDR3 sequence (DNA): TGCGCCAGCAGCCAACAGGGGTCCGGGGCTTACGAGCAGTACTTC. This encodes CASSQQGSGAYEQYF.

The rearrangement joins TRBV20-1 to TRBJ2-3; D remains ambiguous. Germline V lookup: CDR1 DFQATT, CDR2 SNEGSKA (reference sequence). The germline V and J ends were trimmed by 6 bases and 1 base, with 17 bases remaining between them. The CDR3 totals 15 residues. CDR3 protein: CSASTPRWGTDTQYF. In nucleotides, the CDR3 is TGCAGTGCCAGCACCCCGCGGTGGGGCACAGATACGCAGTATTTT.

This clonotype was seen a handful of times. The J gene is TRBJ2-5, the V gene TRBV3-1; 7 bases fit TRBD2. Trimming cost V 1 base and J 4 bases; bases outside gene matches: 3. This CDR3 has 14 amino acids. Germline V lookup: CDR1 LGHDT, CDR2 YNNKEL (reference sequence). The CDR3, as DNA: TGTGCCAGCAGCCAAGGAGGCGGGGGAGAGACCCAGTACTTC. Amino acid sequence: CASSQGGGGETQYF.

This chain uses TRBV20-1 with TRBJ2-1, with D tentatively TRBD1 (6 bases). This CDR3 contains 15 residues. The V and J ends lost 4 bases and 7 bases respectively, with 20 bases between them. Germline CDR1 and CDR2: DFQATT and SNEGSKA (reference sequence). The CDR3 loop is CSAIGFGGPLNEQFF. CDR3 nucleotide sequence: TGCAGTGCTATAGGATTTGGGGGCCCGTTGAATGAGCAGTTCTTC.

Comment on this clonotype: Compared with germline, one end of the junction differs, possibly owing to a read error. This rearrangement joins TRBV9 to TRBJ1-2, with TRBD1 as a possible D gene (5 bases). Germline CDR1 is SGDLS and CDR2 is YYNGEE. This CDR3 has 15 residues. The CDR3 region has the DNA TGTGCCAGCAGCGTAGTTGAGGGGCATTTACATGGCTACACCTTT. Translated: CASSVVEGHLHGYTF.

V gene TRBV11-2 combines with J gene TRBJ2-5; TRBD1 agrees at 7 bases. CDR1 is SGHAT and CDR2 is FQNNGV in the germline V gene. This CDR3 is built from 15 residues. CDR3 nucleotide sequence: TGTGCGATAGGTGGGACAGAGGTTTTTAGAGAGACCCAGTACTTC. This gives the protein CAIGGTEVFRETQYF.

The rearrangement joins TRBV6-1 to TRBJ2-1, with 7 bases identical to TRBD2. CDR3 size: 15 residues. V was clipped by 4 bases and J by 10 bases; unmatched bases: 13. In germline, CDR1 is MNHNS, CDR2 SASEGT. This chain's CDR3 is CASSVTGGTAYEQFF. CDR3 nucleotide sequence: TGTGCCAGCAGTGTAACGGGGGGAACCGCCTACGAGCAGTTCTTC.

This clonotype was detected once. The genes are TRBV4-1 and TRBJ2-3; TRBD2 agrees at 9 bases. The V segment lost 5 bases and the J segment 1 base; nucleotides outside the gene matches: 7. This CDR3 is 16 amino acids long. CDR1 MGHRA and CDR2 YSYEKL come from the germline V gene. CDR3 in DNA: TGCGCCAGCAGCAGCCTAGCGGGGATTGGCACAGATACGCAGTATTTT. Its protein product is CASSSLAGIGTDTQYF.

This clonotype was seen a handful of times. This sequence joins TRBV12-3 or TRBV12-4 and TRBJ1-2; tentative D call: TRBD1 (5 bases). The CDR3 has 12 residues. The V gene lost 4 bases and the J gene lost 8 bases, with 11 bases spanning the gap. Written as DNA, the CDR3 is TGTGCCAGCAGTTATCAGGGACGGGGCTACACCTTC. As protein: CASSYQGRGYTF.

Comment on this clonotype: Given a much more abundant clone one base away, this may be a read error. The genes are TRBV28 and TRBJ2-5; TRBD1 is a possible D gene (7 bases). This CDR3 contains 13 residues. Trimming removed 6 bases from V and 11 bases from J, with 19 bases in between. Germline V gene lookup returns CDR1 MDHEN and CDR2 SYDVKM. CDR3 sequence: CASRRDRSNGQYF. The CDR3 nucleotides read TGTGCCAGCAGGCGGGACAGATCAAACGGGCAGTACTTC.

The V and J genes are TRBV11-2 and TRBJ2-3; tentative D call: TRBD2 (6 bases). V was pared by 4 bases and J by 9 bases, with 14 bases between. The CDR3 runs 13 residues. Per the germline V gene, CDR1 is SGHAT and CDR2 is FQNNGV. The CDR3 is CASSSHSGETQYF. DNA for the CDR3: TGTGCCAGCAGCTCCCACTCGGGAGAAACGCAGTATTTT. The whole variable domain, remainder taken from reference TRBV11-2 and TRBJ2-3, is EAGVAQSPRYKIIEKRQSVAFWCNPISGHATLYWYQQILGQGPKLLIQFQNNGVVDDSQLPKDRFSAERLKGVDSTLKIQPAKLEDSAVYLCASSSHSGETQYFGPGTRLTVL.

This clonotype was counted a few times. V is TRBV20-1 and J is TRBJ2-3; D remains unclear. Looked up from germline, CDR1 is DFQATT and CDR2 is SNEGSKA (reference sequence). The V end was cut by 0 bases, the J end by 2 bases, with 9 bases between. This CDR3 has 14 residues. In nucleotides, the CDR3 is TGCAGTGCTAGAGAGGGTGGATTCACAGATACGCAGTATTTT. It is translated as CSAREGGFTDTQYF.

Note on this clonotype: Mismatch with germline at one junction end may stem from a read error. The rearrangement links TRBV20-1 to TRBJ2-3; D may be TRBD1 or TRBD2 (5 bases each). Per the germline V gene, CDR1 is DFQATT and CDR2 is SNEGSKA (reference sequence). There are 16 residues in the CDR3. CDR3 loop: CSASIPTGGGVDTRYF. The DNA of the CDR3 is TGCAGTGCTAGTATTCCCACAGGCGGAGGAGTAGATACGCGGTATTTT.

J is TRBJ1-1 and V is TRBV7-2, with a possible D match to TRBD1 (6 bases). This CDR3 has 15 residues. CDR1 is SGHTA, CDR2 FQGNSA, per germline. Trimming left V 2 bases short and J 4 bases short, with 14 bases between. The CDR3 here is CASSLSQQGFTEAFF. The CDR3 coding sequence is TGTGCCAGCAGCTTATCACAACAGGGTTTCACTGAAGCTTTCTTT.

This clonotype has a handful of counts. V gene TRBV7-2 combines with J gene TRBJ2-5; D may match TRBD1 or TRBD2 (5 bases each). V was cut by 7 bases and J by 5 bases, with 11 bases left in between. The CDR3 covers 12 residues. In germline, CDR1 is SGHTA, CDR2 FQGNSA. The CDR3 reads CASTQWGETQYF. In DNA form, the CDR3 reads TGTGCCAGCACCCAGTGGGGGGAGACCCAGTACTTC.

This clonotype was picked up one time. This sequence joins TRBV29-1 and TRBJ1-1, with TRBD1 matching over 7 bases. The CDR3 loop spans 11 amino acids. Trimming at V came to 4 bases and at J to 10 bases, leaving 6 bases not matched to a gene. CDR1 is SQVTM, CDR2 ANQGSEA, per germline. This CDR3 reads CSVVTGVVAFF. The CDR3 region has the DNA TGCAGCGTTGTTACAGGGGTGGTAGCTTTCTTT. Full variable domain (missing parts from reference TRBV29-1 and TRBJ1-1): SAVISQKPSRDICQRGTSLTIQCQVDSQVTMMFWYRQQPGQSLTLIATANQGSEATYESGFVIDKFPISRPNLTFSTLTVSNMSPEDSSIYLCSVVTGVVAFFGQGTRLTVV.

Worth noting for this clonotype: The junction does not match germline at one end; this may be a read error. The CDR3, as DNA: TGTGCCAGTAGTATGGGGCTTTTCTCCTACAATAAGCAGTTCTTC. This translates into CASSMGLFSYNKQFF. This chain connects TRBV19 to TRBJ2-1; a weak D match, TRBD1 (5 bases). Germline V gene sequence: CDR1 LNHDA, CDR2 SQIVND (reference sequence). This CDR3 has 15 amino acids.

This clonotype was observed many times. The chain couples TRBV10-3 to TRBJ2-3, with D possibly being TRBD2 (5 bases). The CDR3 extends over 12 amino acids. Trimming cost V 8 bases and J 6 bases, with 12 bases left between them. Germline assignment: CDR1 ENHRY and CDR2 SYGVKD. CDR3 sequence: CAIGLEADTQYF. Written as DNA, the CDR3 is TGTGCCATCGGTCTGGAGGCCGATACGCAGTATTTT.